Below are 14 T cell receptor beta chains sequenced from a single sample in a study of T-cell reconstitution after alpha-beta-depleted transplantation in children. TCRbeta library preparation incorporated unique molecular identifiers. From the PCR reads, TCRdb called clonotypes with MiXCR, one entry per CDR3 protein. Here the sample spans more than 400,000 distinct CDR3 sequences, 43% being singletons. The sample in question was PBMCs, obtained before TCRalphabeta/CD19-depleted stem cell transplant. These TCRs come from a girl aged 2-10 years with aplastic anemia, due to receive a stem cell transplant.

The chain joins TRBV7-3 to TRBJ2-3; TRBD2 matches 8 bases. CDR3 length: 15 residues. With 3 bases clipped from V and 2 bases from J, the junction kept 4 bases outside the gene matches. Per the germline V gene, CDR1 is SGHTA and CDR2 is FQGTGA. In nucleotides, the CDR3 is TGTGCCAGCAGCTTGACTAGCGCGCCCACAGATACGCAGTATTTT. This gives the protein CASSLTSAPTDTQYF.

V usage is TRBV20-1 and J usage is TRBJ2-1, with 8 bases aligning to TRBD1. The CDR3 has 15 amino acids. The ends lost 0 bases at V and 7 bases at J; junction bases unmatched: 8. CDR1 is DFQATT and CDR2 is SNEGSKA in the germline V gene (reference sequence). CDR3 in amino acids: CSARDWQGASNEQFF. The CDR3 nucleotides read TGCAGTGCTAGAGATTGGCAGGGGGCCTCTAATGAGCAGTTCTTC.

The chain uses TRBV7-6 and TRBJ2-5, with D tentatively TRBD1 (5 bases). With 7 bases removed from V and 5 bases from J, the gap between germline ends came to 14 bases. The CDR3 covers 13 residues. Germline V gene lookup returns CDR1 SGHVS and CDR2 FNYEAQ. In DNA form, the CDR3 reads TGTGCCAGCAATAAGGGGTCGGGTGAGACCCAGTACTTC. It translates to CASNKGSGETQYF.

The V and J genes are TRBV20-1 and TRBJ1-1, with a weak D call TRBD1 (6 bases). There are 13 residues in the CDR3. Deletions cut 3 bases from V and 7 bases from J, with 15 bases between. CDR1 DFQATT and CDR2 SNEGSKA come from the germline V gene (reference sequence). The DNA for the CDR3 is TGCAGTGCTAGCGATTGGGGGCCGGTTGAAGCTTTCTTT. This sequence encodes CSASDWGPVEAFF.

The chain combines TRBV7-9 with TRBJ2-1; a possible D gene is TRBD2 (6 bases). CDR3 size: 13 residues. Germline V lookup: CDR1 SEHNR, CDR2 FQNEAQ (reference sequence). V lost 8 bases, J lost 10 bases, and 18 bases lay in between. The CDR3 sequence is CASGPEGGREQFF. The CDR3 DNA follows: TGTGCCAGCGGCCCCGAGGGAGGTCGGGAGCAGTTCTTC.

This rearrangement joins TRBV5-6 to TRBJ1-2; D is unclear. The CDR3 extends over 19 amino acids. V shed 0 bases and J shed 1 base, with 22 bases lying between them. The germline CDR1 and CDR2 sequences are SGHDT and YYEEEE. CDR3 sequence: CASSLAAETSPTFNYGYTF. The CDR3 DNA reads as TGTGCCAGCAGCTTGGCGGCCGAGACTAGCCCCACTTTTAACTATGGCTACACCTTC.

This clonotype was seen a few times. V is TRBV5-1 and J is TRBJ2-7; D remains unclear. V was pared by 4 bases and J by 2 bases, with 13 bases between. There are 14 residues in the CDR3. Germline-derived CDR1 and CDR2 are SGHRS and YFSETQ. The CDR3 sequence: CASSGRMGTYEQYF. The DNA of the CDR3 is TGCGCCAGCAGCGGCCGCATGGGGACCTACGAGCAGTACTTC.

This rearrangement joins TRBV5-1 to TRBJ2-1; the match to TRBD1 covers 7 bases. Trimming at V came to 4 bases and at J to 2 bases, leaving 9 bases not matched to a gene. The CDR3 totals 16 residues. The germline V gene has CDR1 SGHRS and CDR2 YFSETQ. CDR3: CASSLQGVVTYNEQFF. DNA for the CDR3: TGCGCCAGCAGCCTGCAGGGGGTGGTCACCTACAATGAGCAGTTCTTC.

This chain joins TRBV12-3 or TRBV12-4 and TRBJ2-3; 9 nucleotides agree with TRBD2. V lost 5 bases to trimming and J lost 3 bases; unmatched junction nucleotides: 12. CDR3 length: 17 amino acids. CDR3 loop: CASSPGLAGRMTDTQYF. CDR3 nucleotide sequence: TGTGCCAGCAGTCCTGGGCTAGCGGGACGAATGACAGATACGCAGTATTTT.

The rearrangement joins TRBV10-3 to TRBJ2-7; unclear D gene. Trimming stripped 2 bases from V and 0 bases from J, with 11 bases between. CDR3 length: 15 amino acids. Germline V gene sequence: CDR1 ENHRY, CDR2 SYGVKD. CDR3: CAISEVTASSYEQYF. For the CDR3, the DNA is TGTGCCATCAGTGAGGTGACGGCCAGCTCCTACGAGCAGTACTTC.

This clonotype was recorded at least ten times. The chain recombines TRBV5-1 with TRBJ1-1, with D possibly TRBD1 on 6 matching bases. The CDR3 spans 15 residues. In germline, CDR1 is SGHRS, CDR2 YFSETQ. V was clipped by 4 bases and J by 5 bases, with 18 bases between them. The CDR3 loop reads CASSIGGGGKTEAFF. CDR3 DNA: TGCGCCAGCAGCATTGGGGGGGGCGGAAAGACTGAAGCTTTCTTT.

The J gene is TRBJ2-7, the V gene TRBV28; 7 nucleotides align to TRBD2. The germline CDR1 and CDR2 sequences are MDHEN and SYDVKM. Trimming at V came to 6 bases and at J to 0 bases, leaving 8 bases not matched to a gene. CDR3 length equals 15 residues. As DNA, the CDR3 is TGTGCCAGCAGAACGGGCGGGAGCGACTCCTACGAGCAGTACTTC. This gives the protein CASRTGGSDSYEQYF.

This clonotype has a count of ten or more. The V call is TRBV28, the J call TRBJ2-1, with D perhaps matching TRBD1 (6 bases). The CDR3 runs 16 residues. The V end was cut by 5 bases, the J end by 0 bases, with 14 bases between. CDR1 and CDR2 (germline): MDHEN, SYDVKM. Written as DNA, the CDR3 is TGTGCCAGCAGTCCCCCGGACAGCCCCTCCTACAATGAGCAGTTCTTC. Translation: CASSPPDSPSYNEQFF. Full variable domain (missing parts from reference TRBV28 and TRBJ2-1): DVKVTQSSRYLVKRTGEKVFLECVQDMDHENMFWYRQDPGLGLRLIYFSYDVKMKEKGDIPEGYSVSREKKERFSLILESASTNQTSMYLCASSPPDSPSYNEQFFGPGTRLTVL.

In the case of this clonotype: One base away lies a much larger clone, so this may be a sequencing read error. The chain employs TRBV5-1 and TRBJ1-3; 9 bases are shared with TRBD1. This CDR3 has 16 amino acids. CDR1 and CDR2 from the germline V gene are SGHRS and YFSETQ. In nucleotides, the CDR3 is TGCGCCAGCAGCTTGTCGCGGACAGGGGACGGAAACACCATATCTTTT. Translation gives CASSLSRTGDGNTISF.